The TCR beta chain under discussion was sequenced for a study of blood T cells in healthy people across ages. About the research overall: With template switching, about one barcoded beta molecule was captured per two T cells.

Findings and caveats of the study: Across the age range, TCR beta diversity per million T cells fell in a roughly linear way. Investigators viewed diversity estimates from one million T cells as underestimates, the study reported.

With respect to this clonotype: Antigen unknown.

Together with a sample-barcoded 5' primer, a J-beta primer mix was included in a second PCR lasting about 6 to 11 cycles. All samples gave at least 2.5 million CDR3-containing paired-end reads. MiXCR, run by TCRdb on the 5' RACE reads, gives a single entry per CDR3 protein. In the table there are 650,000 to 950,000 distinct CDR3 sequences, approximately 44% of which are singletons. The receptor's source is a man in his sixties in good health. The source material was blood.

CDR3 DNA: TGCGCCAGCAGCCAAGTATGGACAGCTAGCACAGATACGCAGTATTTT. Translating it yields CASSQVWTASTDTQYF. The chain employs TRBV4-1 and TRBJ2-3; D possibly corresponds to TRBD1 (6 bases). The ends were cut back, 1 base at V and 0 bases at J, with 11 bases in the middle. The CDR3 covers 16 residues. Germline V gene data show CDR1 as MGHRA and CDR2 as YSYEKL.